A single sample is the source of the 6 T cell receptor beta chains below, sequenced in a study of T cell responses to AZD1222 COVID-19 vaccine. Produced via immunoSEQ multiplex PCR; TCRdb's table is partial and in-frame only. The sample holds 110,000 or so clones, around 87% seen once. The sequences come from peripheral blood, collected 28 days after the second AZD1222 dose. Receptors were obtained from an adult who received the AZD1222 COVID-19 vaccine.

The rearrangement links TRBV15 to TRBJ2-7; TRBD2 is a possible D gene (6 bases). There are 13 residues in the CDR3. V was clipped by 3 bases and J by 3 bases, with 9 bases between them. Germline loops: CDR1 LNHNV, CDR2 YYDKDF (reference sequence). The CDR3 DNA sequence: TGTGCCACCAGCAGGGCCGGGAGCTACGAGCAGTACTTC. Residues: CATSRAGSYEQYF.

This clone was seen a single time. CDR3 bases: TGTGCCAGCAGCTTGGTAGCGGGTCAGAGCTACGAGCAGTACTTC. As protein: CASSLVAGQSYEQYF. The chain couples TRBV5-4 to TRBJ2-7; 7 nucleotides match TRBD2. Germline V gene sequence: CDR1 SGHNT, CDR2 YYREEE (reference sequence). This CDR3 is built from 15 residues. Losses at the gene ends were 0 bases for V and 3 bases for J; bases not matched to a gene: 6.

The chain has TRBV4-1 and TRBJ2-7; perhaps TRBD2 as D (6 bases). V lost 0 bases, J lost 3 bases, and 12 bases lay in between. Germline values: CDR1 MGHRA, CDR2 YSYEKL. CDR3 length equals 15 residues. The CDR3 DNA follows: TGCGCCAGCAGCCAAGATAGCGGTAGATACTACGAGCAGTACTTC. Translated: CASSQDSGRYYEQYF.

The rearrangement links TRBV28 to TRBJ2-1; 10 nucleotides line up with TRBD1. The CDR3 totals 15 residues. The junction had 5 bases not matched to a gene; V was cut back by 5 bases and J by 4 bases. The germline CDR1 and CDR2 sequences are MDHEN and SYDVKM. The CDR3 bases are TGTGCCAGCAGTCCCGCGGGACAGGGGTACAATGAGCAGTTCTTC. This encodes CASSPAGQGYNEQFF.

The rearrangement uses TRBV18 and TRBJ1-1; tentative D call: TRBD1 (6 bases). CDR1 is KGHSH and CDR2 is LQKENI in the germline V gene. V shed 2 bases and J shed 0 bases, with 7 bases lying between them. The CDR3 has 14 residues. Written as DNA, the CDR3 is TGTGCCAGCTCACCAGGGGGCCTGAACACTGAAGCTTTCTTT. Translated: CASSPGGLNTEAFF.

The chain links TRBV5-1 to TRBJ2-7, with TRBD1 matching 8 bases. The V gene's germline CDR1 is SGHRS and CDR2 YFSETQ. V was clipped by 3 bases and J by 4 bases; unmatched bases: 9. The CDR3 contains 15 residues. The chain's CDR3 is CASSSRQGPPYEQYF. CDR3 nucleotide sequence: TGCGCCAGCAGCTCGCGACAGGGGCCTCCTTACGAGCAGTACTTC.